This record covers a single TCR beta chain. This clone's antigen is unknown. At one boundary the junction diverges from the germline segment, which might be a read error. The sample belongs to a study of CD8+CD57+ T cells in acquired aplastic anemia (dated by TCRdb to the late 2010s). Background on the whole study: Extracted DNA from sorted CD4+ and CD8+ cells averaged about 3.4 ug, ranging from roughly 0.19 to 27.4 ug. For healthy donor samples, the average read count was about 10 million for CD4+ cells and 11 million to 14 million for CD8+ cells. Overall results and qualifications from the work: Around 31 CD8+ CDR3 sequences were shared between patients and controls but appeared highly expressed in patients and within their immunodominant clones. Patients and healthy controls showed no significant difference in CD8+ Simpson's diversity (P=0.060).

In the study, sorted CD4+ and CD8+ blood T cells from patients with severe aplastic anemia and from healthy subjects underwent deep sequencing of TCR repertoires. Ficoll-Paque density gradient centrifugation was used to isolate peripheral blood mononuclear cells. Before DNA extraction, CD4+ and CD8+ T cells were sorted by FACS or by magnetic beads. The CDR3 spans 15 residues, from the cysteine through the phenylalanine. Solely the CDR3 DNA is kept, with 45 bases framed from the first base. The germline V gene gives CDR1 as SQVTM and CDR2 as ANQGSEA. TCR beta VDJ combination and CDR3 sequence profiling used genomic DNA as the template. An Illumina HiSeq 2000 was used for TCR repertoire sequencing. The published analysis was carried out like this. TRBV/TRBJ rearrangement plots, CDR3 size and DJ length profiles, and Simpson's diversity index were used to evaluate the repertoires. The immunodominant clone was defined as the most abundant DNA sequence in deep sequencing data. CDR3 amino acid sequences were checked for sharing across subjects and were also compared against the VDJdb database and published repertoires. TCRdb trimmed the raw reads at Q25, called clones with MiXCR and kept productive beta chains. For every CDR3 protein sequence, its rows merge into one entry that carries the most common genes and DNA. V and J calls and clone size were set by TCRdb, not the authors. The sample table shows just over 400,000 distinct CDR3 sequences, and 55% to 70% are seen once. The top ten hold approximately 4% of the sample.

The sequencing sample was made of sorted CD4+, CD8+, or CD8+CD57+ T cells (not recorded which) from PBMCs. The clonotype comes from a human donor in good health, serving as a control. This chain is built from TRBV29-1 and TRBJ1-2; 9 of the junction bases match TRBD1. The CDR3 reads CSVVVVGQGNDGYTF. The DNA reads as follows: TGCAGCGTTGTGGTTGTGGGACAGGGTAACGATGGCTACACCTTC.